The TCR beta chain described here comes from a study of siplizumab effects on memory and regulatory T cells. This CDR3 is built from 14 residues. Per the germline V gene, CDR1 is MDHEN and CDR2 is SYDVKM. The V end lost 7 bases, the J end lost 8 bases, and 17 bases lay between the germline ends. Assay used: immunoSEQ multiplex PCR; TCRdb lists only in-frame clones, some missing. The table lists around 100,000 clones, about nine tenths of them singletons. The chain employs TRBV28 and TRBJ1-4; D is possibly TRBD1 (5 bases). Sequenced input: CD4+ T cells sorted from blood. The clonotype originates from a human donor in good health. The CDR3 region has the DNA TGTGCCAGCACCCTAGTGGGGGTCAGAGAAAAACTGTTTTTT. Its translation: CASTLVGVREKLFF. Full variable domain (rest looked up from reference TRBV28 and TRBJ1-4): DVKVTQSSRYLVKRTGEKVFLECVQDMDHENMFWYRQDPGLGLRLIYFSYDVKMKEKGDIPEGYSVSREKKERFSLILESASTNQTSMYLCASTLVGVREKLFFGSGTQLSVL.